This TCR beta chain was profiled in a study of T-cell memory formation after mild COVID-19. Study-level results: A subset of responding clones appeared in pre-infection memory, suggesting cross-reactive memory joined.

V was shortened by 4 bases and J by 7 bases, with 20 bases between the two germline ends. The germline gives CDR1 SGHVS, CDR2 FQNEAQ. The CDR3 is 16 residues long. On this clonotype: Its antigen remains unknown.

TCRdb fed the 5' RACE reads into MiXCR, producing one record per CDR3 protein. The profile shows roughly 480,000 distinct CDR3 sequences, 25% of them singletons. Sequenced: PBMCs or a T cell subset sorted from them (not recorded which). The TCR originated in an adult woman who had mild COVID-19 (a few samples of this study predate the infection). Cell type and time point are not known. V usage is TRBV7-8 and J usage is TRBJ1-5, with a possible D match to TRBD1 (5 bases). CDR3 protein: CASSSSGRGGGQPQHF. CDR3 DNA: TGTGCCAGCAGCTCGTCGGGACGCGGGGGAGGGCAGCCCCAGCATTTT. The full variable domain, rest sourced from reference TRBV7-8 and TRBJ1-5, is GAGVSQSPRYKVAKRGQDVALRCDPISGHVSLFWYQQALGQGPEFLTYFQNEAQLDKSGLPSDRFFAERPEGSVSTLKIQRTQQEDSAVYLCASSSSGRGGGQPQHFGDGTRLSIL.